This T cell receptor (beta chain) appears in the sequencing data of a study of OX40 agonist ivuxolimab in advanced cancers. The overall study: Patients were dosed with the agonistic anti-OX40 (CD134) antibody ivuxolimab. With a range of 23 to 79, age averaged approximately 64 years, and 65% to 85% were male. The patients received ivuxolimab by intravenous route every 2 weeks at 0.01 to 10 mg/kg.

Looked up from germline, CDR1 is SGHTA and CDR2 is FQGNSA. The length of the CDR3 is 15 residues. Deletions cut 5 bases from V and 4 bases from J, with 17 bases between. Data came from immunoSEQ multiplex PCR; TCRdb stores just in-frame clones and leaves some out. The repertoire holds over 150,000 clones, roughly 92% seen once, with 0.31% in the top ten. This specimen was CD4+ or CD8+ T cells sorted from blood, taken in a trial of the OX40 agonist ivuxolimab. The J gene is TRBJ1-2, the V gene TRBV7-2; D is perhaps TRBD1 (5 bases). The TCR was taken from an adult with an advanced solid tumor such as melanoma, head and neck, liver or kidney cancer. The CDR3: CASSPQSGSGYGYTF. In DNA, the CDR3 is TGTGCCAGCAGCCCTCAGTCAGGGTCGGGCTATGGCTACACCTTC.